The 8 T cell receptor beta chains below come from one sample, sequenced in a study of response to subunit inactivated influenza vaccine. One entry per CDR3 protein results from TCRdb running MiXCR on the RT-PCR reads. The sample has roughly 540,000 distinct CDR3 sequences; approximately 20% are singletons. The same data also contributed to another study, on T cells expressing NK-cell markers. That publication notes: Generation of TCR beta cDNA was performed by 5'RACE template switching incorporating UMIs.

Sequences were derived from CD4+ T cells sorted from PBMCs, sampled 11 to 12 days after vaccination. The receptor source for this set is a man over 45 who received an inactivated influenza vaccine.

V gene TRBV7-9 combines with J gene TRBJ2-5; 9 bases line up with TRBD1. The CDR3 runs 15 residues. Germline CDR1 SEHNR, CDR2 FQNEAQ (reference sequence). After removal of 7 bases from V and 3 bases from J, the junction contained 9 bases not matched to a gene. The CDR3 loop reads CASTSGTGFKETQYF. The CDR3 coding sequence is TGTGCCAGCACAAGTGGGACAGGGTTTAAAGAGACCCAGTACTTC.

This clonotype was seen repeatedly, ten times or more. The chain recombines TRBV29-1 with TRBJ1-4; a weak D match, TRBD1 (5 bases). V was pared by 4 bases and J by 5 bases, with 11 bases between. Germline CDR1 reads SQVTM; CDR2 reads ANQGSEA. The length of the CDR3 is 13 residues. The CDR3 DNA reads TGCAGCGTTGGTGGGGCTCCAAATGAAAAACTGTTTTTT. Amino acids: CSVGGAPNEKLFF.

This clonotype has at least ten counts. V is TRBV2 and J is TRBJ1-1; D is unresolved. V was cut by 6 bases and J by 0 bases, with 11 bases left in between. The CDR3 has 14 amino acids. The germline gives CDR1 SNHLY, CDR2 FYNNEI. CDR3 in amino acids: CASSVRRMNTEAFF. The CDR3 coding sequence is TGTGCCAGCAGCGTCCGCAGGATGAACACTGAAGCTTTCTTT. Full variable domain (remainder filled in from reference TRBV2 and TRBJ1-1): EPEVTQTPSHQVTQMGQEVILRCVPISNHLYFYWYRQILGQKVEFLVSFYNNEISEKSEIFDDQFSVERPDGSNFTLKIRSTKLEDSAMYFCASSVRRMNTEAFFGQGTRLTVV.

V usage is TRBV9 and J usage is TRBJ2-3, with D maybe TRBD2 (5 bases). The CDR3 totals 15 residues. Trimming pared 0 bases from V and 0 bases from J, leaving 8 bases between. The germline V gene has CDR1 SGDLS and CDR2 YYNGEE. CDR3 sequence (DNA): TGTGCCAGCAGCGTAGGTAGCGCTAGCACAGATACGCAGTATTTT. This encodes CASSVGSASTDTQYF.

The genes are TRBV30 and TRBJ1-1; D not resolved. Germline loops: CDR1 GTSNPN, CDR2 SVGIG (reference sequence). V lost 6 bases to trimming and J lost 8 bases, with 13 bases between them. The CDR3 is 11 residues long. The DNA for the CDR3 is TGTGCCTGCACCCCCTTTAAGGAAGCTTTCTTT. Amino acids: CACTPFKEAFF.

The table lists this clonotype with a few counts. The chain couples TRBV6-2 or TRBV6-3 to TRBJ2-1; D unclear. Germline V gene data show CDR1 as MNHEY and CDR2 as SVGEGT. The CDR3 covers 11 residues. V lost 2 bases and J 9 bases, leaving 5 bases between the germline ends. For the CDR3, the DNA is TGTGCCAGCAGTTACGGCGGTGAGCAGTTCTTC. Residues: CASSYGGEQFF.

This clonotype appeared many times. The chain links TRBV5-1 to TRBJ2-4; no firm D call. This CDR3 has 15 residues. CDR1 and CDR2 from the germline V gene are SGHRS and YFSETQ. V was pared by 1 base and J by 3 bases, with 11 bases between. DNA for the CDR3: TGCGCCAGCAGCTTGTTTGGTTTTGGCAAAAACATTCAGTACTTC. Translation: CASSLFGFGKNIQYF. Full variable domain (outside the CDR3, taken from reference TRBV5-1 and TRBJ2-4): KAGVTQTPRYLIKTRGQQVTLSCSPISGHRSVSWYQQTPGQGLQFLFEYFSETQRNKGNFPGRFSGRQFSNSRSEMNVSTLELGDSALYLCASSLFGFGKNIQYFGAGTRLSVL.

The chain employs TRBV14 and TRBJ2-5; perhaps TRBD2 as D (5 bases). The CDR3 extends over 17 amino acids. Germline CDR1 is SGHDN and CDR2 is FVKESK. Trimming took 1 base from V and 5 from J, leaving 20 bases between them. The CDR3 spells CASSQATVLRGWETQYF. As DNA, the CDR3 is TGTGCCAGCAGCCAAGCCACAGTTCTGCGAGGGTGGGAGACCCAGTACTTC.